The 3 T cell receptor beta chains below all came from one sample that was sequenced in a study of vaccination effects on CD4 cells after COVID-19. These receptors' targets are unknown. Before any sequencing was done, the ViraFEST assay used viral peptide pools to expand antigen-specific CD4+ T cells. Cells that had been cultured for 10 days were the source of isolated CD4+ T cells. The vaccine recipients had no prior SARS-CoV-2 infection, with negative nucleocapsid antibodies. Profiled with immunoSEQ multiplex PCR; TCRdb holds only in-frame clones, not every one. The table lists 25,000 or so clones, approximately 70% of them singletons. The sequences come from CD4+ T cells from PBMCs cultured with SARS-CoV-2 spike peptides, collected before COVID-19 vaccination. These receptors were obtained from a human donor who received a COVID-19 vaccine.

The CDR3 DNA reads TGTGCCAGCAGCGAAAGATACTCTGGGGCCAACGTCCTGACTTTC. Translation gives CASSERYSGANVLTF. This rearrangement joins TRBV9 to TRBJ2-6; D not certain. CDR3 size: 15 residues. Trimming pared 3 bases from V and 0 bases from J, leaving 7 bases between. Germline CDR1 is SGDLS and CDR2 is YYNGEE.

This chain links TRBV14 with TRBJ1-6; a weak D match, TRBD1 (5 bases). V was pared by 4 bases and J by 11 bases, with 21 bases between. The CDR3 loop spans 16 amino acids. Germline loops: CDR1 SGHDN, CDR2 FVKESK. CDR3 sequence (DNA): TGTGCCAGCAGCCGGACTAAAGGGGAGGGCGTTGCACCCCTCCACTTT. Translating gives CASSRTKGEGVAPLHF.

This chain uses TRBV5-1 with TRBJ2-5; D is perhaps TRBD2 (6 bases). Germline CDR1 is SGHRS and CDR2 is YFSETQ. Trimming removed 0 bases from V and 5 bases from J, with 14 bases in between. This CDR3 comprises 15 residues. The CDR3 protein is CASSLGGRGIETQYF. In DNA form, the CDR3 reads TGCGCCAGCAGCTTGGGTGGACGGGGGATCGAGACCCAGTACTTC.